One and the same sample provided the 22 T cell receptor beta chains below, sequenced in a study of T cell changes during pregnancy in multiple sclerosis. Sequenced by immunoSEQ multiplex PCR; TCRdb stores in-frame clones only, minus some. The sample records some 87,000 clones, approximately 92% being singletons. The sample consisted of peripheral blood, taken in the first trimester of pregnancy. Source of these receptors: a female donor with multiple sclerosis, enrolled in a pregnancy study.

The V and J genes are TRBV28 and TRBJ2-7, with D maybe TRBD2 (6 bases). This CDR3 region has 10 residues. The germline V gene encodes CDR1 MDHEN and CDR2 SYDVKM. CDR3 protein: CGAGYYEQYF. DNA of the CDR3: TGTGGGGCGGGATACTACGAGCAGTACTTC. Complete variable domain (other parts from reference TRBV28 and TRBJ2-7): DVKVTQSSRYLVKRTGEKVFLECVQDMDHENMFWYRQDPGLGLRLIYFSYDVKMKEKGDIPEGYSVSREKKERFSLILESASTNQTSMYLCGAGYYEQYFGPGTRLTVT.

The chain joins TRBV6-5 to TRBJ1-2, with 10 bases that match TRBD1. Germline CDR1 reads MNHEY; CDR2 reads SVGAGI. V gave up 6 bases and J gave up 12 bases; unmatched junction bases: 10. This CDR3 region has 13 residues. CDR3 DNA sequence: TGTGCCAGCAGAACCGGGACAGGGGTCTGGGACACCTTC. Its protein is CASRTGTGVWDTF.

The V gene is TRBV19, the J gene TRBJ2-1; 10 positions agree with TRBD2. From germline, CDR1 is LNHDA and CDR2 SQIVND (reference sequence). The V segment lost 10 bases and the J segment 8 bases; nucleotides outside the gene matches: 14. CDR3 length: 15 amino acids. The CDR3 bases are TGTGCCACCCGGGTAGCGGGAGGAAAGGCGCATGAGCAGTTCTTC. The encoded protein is CATRVAGGKAHEQFF.

The CDR3 here is CASSTELAATYNEQFF. The CDR3 nucleotides read TGTGCCAGCAGTACGGAATTAGCGGCTACCTACAATGAGCAGTTCTTC. The rearrangement joins TRBV28 to TRBJ2-1; D is perhaps TRBD2 (6 bases). Deletions cut 5 bases from V and 2 bases from J, with 16 bases between. The CDR3 runs to 16 residues. CDR1 and CDR2 (germline): MDHEN, SYDVKM.

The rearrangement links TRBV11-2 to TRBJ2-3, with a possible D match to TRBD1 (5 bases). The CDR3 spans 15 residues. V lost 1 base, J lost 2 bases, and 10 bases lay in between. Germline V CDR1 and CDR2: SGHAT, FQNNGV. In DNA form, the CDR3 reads TGTGCCAGCAGCTTAGGGGTCAGGGACACAGATACGCAGTATTTT. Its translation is CASSLGVRDTDTQYF. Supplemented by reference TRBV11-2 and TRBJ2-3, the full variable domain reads EAGVAQSPRYKIIEKRQSVAFWCNPISGHATLYWYQQILGQGPKLLIQFQNNGVVDDSQLPKDRFSAERLKGVDSTLKIQPAKLEDSAVYLCASSLGVRDTDTQYFGPGTRLTVL.

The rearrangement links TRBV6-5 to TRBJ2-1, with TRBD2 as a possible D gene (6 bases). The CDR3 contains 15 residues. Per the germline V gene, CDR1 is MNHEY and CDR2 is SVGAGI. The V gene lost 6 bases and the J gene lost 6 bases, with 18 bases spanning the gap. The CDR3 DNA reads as TGTGCCAGCAGCACGATAAGCCGGGGACTCAATGAGCAGTTCTTC. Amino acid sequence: CASSTISRGLNEQFF.

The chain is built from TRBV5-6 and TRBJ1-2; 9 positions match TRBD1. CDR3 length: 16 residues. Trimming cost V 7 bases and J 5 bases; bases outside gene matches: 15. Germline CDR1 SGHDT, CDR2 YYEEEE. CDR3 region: CASGSYTGTGRYGYTF. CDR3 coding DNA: TGTGCCAGCGGAAGCTATACCGGGACAGGGCGTTATGGCTACACCTTC. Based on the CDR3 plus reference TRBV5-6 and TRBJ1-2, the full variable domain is DAGVTQSPTHLIKTRGQQVTLRCSPKSGHDTVSWYQQALGQGPQFIFQYYEEEERQRGNFPDRFSGHQFPNYSSELNVNALLLGDSALYLCASGSYTGTGRYGYTFGSGTRLTVV.

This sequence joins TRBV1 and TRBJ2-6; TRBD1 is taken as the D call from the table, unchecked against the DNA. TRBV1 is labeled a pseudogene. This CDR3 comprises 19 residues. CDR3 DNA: TGCACCAGCAGCCAAGTCCGGGACAGCCAACCCTCTGGGGCCAACGTCCTGACTTTC. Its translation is CTSSQVRDSQPSGANVLTF.

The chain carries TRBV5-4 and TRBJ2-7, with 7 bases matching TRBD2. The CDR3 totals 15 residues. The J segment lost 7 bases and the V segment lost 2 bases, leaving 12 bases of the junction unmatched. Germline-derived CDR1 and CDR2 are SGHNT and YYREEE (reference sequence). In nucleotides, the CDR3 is TGTGCCAGCAGCTTTGGGGAGGGGTCGTTTAGGGAGCAGTACTTC. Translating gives CASSFGEGSFREQYF.

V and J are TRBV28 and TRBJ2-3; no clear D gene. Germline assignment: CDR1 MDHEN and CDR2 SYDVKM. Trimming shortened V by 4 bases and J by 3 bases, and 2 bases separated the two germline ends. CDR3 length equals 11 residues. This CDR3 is CASSSTDTQYF. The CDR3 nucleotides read TGTGCCAGCAGTTCGACAGATACGCAGTATTTT.

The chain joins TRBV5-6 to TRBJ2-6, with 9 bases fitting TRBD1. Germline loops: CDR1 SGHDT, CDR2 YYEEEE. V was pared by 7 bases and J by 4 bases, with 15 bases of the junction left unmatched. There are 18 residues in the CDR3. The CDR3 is CASSGTGHFGAGANVLTF. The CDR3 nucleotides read TGTGCCAGCTCCGGGACAGGGCACTTCGGTGCGGGGGCCAACGTCCTGACTTTC.

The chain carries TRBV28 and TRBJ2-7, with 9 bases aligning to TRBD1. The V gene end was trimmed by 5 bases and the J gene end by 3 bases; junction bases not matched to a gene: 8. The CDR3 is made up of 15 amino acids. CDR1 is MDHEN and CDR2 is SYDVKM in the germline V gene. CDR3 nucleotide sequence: TGTGCCAGCAGTCCACGACAGGGGGGGAGCTACGAGCAGTACTTC. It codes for CASSPRQGGSYEQYF.

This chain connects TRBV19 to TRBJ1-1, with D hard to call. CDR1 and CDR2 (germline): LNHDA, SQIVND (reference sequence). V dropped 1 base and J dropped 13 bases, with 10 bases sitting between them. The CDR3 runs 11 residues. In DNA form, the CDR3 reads TGTGCCAGTAGTATAGGACTACGGGGTTTCTTT. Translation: CASSIGLRGFF. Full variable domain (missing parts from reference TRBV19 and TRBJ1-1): DGGITQSPKYLFRKEGQNVTLSCEQNLNHDAMYWYRQDPGQGLRLIYYSQIVNDFQKGDIAEGYSVSREKKESFPLTVTSAQKNPTAFYLCASSIGLRGFFGQGTRLTVV.

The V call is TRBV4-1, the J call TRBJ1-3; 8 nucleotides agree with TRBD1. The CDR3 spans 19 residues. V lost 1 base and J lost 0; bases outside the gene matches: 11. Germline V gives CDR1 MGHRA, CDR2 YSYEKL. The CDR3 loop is CASSQVAGQVSLSGNTIYF. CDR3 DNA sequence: TGCGCCAGCAGCCAAGTTGCGGGACAGGTCTCCCTCTCTGGAAACACCATATATTTT.

CDR3 amino acids: CASSLVAGGLDTQYF. The CDR3 DNA reads as TGTGCCAGCAGCTTAGTGGCGGGAGGCTTAGATACGCAGTATTTT. The chain uses TRBV7-8 and TRBJ2-3, with 8 nucleotides matching TRBD2. The germline CDR1 and CDR2 sequences are SGHVS and FQNEAQ. The CDR3 is 15 residues long. Losses at the gene ends were 1 base for V and 5 bases for J; bases not matched to a gene: 5.

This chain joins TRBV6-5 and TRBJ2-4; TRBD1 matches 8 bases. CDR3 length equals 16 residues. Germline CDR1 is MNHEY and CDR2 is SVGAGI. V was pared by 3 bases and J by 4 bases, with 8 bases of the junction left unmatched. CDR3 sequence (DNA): TGTGCCAGCAGTTATCAGGGGGCGGCAAGTAAAAACATTCAGTACTTC. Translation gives CASSYQGAASKNIQYF.

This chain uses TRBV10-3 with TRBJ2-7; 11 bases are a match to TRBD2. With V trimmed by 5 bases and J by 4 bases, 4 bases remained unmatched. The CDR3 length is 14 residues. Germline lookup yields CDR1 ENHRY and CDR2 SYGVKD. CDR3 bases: TGTGCCATCAGTCTAGCGGGAGGAGGTTACGAGCAGTACTTC. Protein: CAISLAGGGYEQYF.

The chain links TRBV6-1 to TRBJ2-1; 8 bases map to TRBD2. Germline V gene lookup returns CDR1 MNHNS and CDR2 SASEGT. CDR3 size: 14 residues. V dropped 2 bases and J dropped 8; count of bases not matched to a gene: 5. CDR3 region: CASSEREGPYEQFF. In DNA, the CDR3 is TGTGCCAGCAGTGAACGGGAGGGCCCTTATGAGCAGTTCTTC.

As DNA, the CDR3 is TGTGCCAGCAGCCCCCGCGACAGGGAGACTACCGAGCAGTACTTC. Amino acids: CASSPRDRETTEQYF. The V and J genes are TRBV9 and TRBJ2-7; 7 bases are shared with TRBD1. The trim removed 4 bases at V and 6 bases at J, leaving 13 bases unmatched. The CDR3 runs to 15 residues. CDR1 is SGDLS and CDR2 is YYNGEE in the germline V gene.

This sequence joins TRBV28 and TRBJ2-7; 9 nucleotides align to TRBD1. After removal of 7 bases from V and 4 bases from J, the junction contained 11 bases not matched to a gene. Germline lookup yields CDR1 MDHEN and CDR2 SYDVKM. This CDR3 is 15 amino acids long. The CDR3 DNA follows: TGTGCCAGCACCGGACCGGGACAGGGTACATACGAGCAGTACTTC. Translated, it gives CASTGPGQGTYEQYF.

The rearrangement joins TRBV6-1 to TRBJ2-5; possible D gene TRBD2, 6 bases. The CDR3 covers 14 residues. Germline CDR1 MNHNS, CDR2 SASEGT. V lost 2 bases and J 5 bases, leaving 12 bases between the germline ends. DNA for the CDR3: TGTGCCAGCAGTGAATCCCGGGGGTGGGAGACCCAGTACTTC. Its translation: CASSESRGWETQYF.

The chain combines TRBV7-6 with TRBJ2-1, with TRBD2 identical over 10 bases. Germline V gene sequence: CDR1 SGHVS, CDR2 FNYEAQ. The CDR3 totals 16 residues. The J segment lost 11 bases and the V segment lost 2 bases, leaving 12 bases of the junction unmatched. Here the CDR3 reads CASSLSGSLAGEQQFF. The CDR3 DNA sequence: TGTGCCAGCAGCTTATCTGGGTCCCTAGCGGGAGAACAGCAGTTCTTC.